This TCR beta chain was recovered during a study of T cell repertoires and HLA-DP antigens. Study as a whole: Donor ages ranged from 18-to-29 to 60-to-69; two men, one woman. Study-wide results and caveats: Clones undetected before culture averaged 36.3% against one allele and about 55% against the other. Pre-culture clonality, roughly 0.04, was far below sorted CD137+ clonality of around 0.37.

Notes on this clone: The antigen is unknown.

This CDR3 is built from 14 residues. V was trimmed by 4 bases and J by 8 bases, leaving 15 bases between them. CDR1 is MNHEY, CDR2 SMNVEV, per germline (reference sequence). Assay: immunoSEQ multiplex PCR; the TCRdb copy retains only in-frame clones and omits some. Of fewer than 75,000 clones in the sample, around 80% are singletons; the top ten hold around 1.5%. This chain links TRBV27 with TRBJ1-5; D gene uncertain. Input material: CD4+ T cells from PBMCs. The clonotype comes from a man aged 60-69 years in good health and CMV-seronegative. CDR3 bases: TGTGCCAGCAGTTACCGGGGTTCAGGAGAGCCCCAGCATTTT. Encoded protein: CASSYRGSGEPQHF.